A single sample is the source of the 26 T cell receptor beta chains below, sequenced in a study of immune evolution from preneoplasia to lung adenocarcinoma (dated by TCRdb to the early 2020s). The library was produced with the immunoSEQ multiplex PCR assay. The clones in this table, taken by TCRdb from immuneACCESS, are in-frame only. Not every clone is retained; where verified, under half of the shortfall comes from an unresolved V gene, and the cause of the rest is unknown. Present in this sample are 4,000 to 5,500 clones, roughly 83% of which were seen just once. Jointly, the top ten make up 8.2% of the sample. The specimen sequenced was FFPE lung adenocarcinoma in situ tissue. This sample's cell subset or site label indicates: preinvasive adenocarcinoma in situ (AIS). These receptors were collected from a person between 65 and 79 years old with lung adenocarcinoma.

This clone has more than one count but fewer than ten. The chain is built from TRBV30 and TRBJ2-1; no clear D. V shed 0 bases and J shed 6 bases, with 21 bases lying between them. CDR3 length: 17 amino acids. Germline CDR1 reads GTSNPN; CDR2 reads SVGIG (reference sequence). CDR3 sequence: CAWSVPSPQVLRNEQFF. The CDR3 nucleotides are TGTGCCTGGAGTGTACCCTCTCCCCAGGTCTTGCGCAATGAGCAGTTCTTC.

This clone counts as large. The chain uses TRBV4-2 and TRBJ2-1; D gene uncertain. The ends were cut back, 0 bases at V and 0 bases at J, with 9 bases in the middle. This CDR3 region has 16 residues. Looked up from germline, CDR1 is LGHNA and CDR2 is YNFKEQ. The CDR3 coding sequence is TGTGCCAGCAGCCAAGATTCCTTCACCTCCTACAATGAGCAGTTCTTC. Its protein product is CASSQDSFTSYNEQFF.

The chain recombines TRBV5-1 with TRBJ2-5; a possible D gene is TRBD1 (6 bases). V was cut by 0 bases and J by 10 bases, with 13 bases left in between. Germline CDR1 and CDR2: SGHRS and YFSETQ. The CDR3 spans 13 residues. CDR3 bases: TGCGCCAGCAGCTTGGGGACAGACGAGGACCAGTACTTC. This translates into CASSLGTDEDQYF.

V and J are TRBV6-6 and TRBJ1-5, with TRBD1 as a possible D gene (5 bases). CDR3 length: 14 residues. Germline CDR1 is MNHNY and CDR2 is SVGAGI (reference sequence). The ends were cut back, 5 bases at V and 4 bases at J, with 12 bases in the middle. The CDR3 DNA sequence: TGTGCCAGCAGTCAGGCCAGGGTGAATCAGCCCCAGCATTTT. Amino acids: CASSQARVNQPQHF.

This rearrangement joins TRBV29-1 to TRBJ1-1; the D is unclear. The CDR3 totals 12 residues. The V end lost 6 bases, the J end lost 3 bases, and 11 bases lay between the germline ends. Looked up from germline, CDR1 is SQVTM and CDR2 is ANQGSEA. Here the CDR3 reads CSVQKVDTEAFF. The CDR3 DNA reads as TGCAGCGTCCAAAAGGTGGACACTGAAGCTTTCTTT.

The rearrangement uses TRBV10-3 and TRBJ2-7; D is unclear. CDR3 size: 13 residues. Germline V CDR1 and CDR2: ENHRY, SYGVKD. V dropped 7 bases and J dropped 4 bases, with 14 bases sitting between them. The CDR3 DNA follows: TGTGCCATCACCTCAAGGGATCCGTACGAGCAGTACTTC. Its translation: CAITSRDPYEQYF.

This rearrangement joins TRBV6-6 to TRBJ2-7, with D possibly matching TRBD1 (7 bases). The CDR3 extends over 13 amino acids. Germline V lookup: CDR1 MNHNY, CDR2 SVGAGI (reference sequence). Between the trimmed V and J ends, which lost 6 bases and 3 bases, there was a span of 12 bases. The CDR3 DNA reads TGTGCCAGCAGCCCAGGGGGGAACTACGAGCAGTACTTC. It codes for CASSPGGNYEQYF.

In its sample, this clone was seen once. The CDR3, as DNA: TGTGCCAGTAGTACTCTGACCAGGGGGTCCTACGAGCAGTACTTC. As protein: CASSTLTRGSYEQYF. V usage is TRBV19 and J usage is TRBJ2-7; 7 bases map to TRBD1. Germline lookup yields CDR1 LNHDA and CDR2 SQIVND (reference sequence). This CDR3 comprises 15 residues. V lost 4 bases and J lost 1; bases outside the gene matches: 7.

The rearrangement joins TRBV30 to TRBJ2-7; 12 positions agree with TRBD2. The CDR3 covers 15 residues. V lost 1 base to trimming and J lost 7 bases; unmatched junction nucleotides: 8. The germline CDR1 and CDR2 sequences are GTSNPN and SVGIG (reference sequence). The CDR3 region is CAWSGTSGALREQYF. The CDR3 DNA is TGTGCCTGGAGTGGGACTAGCGGGGCTCTCAGGGAGCAGTACTTC.

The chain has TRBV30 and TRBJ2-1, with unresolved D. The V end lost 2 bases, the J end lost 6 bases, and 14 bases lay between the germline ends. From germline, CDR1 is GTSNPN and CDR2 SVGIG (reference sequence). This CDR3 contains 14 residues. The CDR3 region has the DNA TGTGCCTGGAGTCCCGACCCCATGGGCAATGAGCAGTTCTTC. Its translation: CAWSPDPMGNEQFF.

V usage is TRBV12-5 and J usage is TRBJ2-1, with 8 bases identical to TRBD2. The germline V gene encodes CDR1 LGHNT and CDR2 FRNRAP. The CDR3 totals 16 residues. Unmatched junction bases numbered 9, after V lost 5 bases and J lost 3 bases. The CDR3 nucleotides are TGTGCTAGTGGTCCGCCGACTAGCGTAAACTACAATGAGCAGTTCTTC. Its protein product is CASGPPTSVNYNEQFF.

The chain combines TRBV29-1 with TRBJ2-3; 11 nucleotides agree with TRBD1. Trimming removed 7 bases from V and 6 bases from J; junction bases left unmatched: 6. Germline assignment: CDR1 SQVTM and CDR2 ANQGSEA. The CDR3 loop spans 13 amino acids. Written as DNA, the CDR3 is TGCAGCGCCGGGACAGGGGGAATGGATACGCAGTATTTT. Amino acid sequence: CSAGTGGMDTQYF.

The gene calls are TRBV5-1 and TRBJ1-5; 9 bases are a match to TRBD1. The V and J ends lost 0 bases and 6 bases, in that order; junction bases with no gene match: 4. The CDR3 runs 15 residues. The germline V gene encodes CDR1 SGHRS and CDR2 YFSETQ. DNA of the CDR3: TGCGCCAGCAGCTTGGCCGGGACAGGGAGTCAGCCCCAGCATTTT. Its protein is CASSLAGTGSQPQHF.

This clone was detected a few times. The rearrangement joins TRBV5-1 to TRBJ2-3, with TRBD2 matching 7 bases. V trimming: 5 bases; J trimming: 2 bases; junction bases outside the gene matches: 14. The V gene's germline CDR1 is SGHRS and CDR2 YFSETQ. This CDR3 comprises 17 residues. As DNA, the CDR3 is TGCGCCAGCAGAAAGCAGCGCCAGCGGGACGACACAGATACGCAGTATTTT. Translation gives CASRKQRQRDDTDTQYF.

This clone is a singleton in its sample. CDR3 amino acids: CASSEAGVLAGITYEQYF. Written as DNA, the CDR3 is TGTGCCAGCAGTGAAGCTGGGGTACTAGCGGGAATTACTTACGAGCAGTACTTC. This chain uses TRBV2 with TRBJ2-7, with 10 positions matching TRBD2. Germline-derived CDR1 and CDR2 are SNHLY and FYNNEI. The CDR3 extends over 18 amino acids. J was trimmed by 4 bases and V by 0 bases; bases with no gene match: 12.

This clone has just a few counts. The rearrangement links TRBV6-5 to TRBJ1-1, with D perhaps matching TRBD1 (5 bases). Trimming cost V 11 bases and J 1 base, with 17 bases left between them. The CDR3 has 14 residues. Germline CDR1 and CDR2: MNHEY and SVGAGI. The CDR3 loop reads CAVVRGDANTEAFF. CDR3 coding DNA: TGTGCCGTCGTTCGGGGGGATGCGAACACTGAAGCTTTCTTT.

CDR3 residues: CASAAVGDTQYF. The CDR3 DNA reads as TGTGCCAGTGCTGCAGTGGGGGATACGCAGTATTTT. The V and J genes are TRBV6-4 and TRBJ2-3; D gene uncertain. CDR1 MRHNA and CDR2 SNTAGT come from the germline V gene. This CDR3 spans 12 amino acids. V was pared by 9 bases and J by 6 bases, with 13 bases between.

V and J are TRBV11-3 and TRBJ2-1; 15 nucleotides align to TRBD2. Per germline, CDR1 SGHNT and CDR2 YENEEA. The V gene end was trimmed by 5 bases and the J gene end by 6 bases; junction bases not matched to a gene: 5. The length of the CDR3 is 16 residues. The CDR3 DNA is TGTGCCAGCAGCCCGCGGACTAGCGGGAGGGCCAATGAGCAGTTCTTC. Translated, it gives CASSPRTSGRANEQFF.

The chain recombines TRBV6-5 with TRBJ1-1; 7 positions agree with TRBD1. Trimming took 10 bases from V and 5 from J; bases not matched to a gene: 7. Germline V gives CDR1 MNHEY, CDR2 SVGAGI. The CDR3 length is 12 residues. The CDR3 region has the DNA TGTGCCACCCGACAGGGTGGGACTGAAGCTTTCTTT. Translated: CATRQGGTEAFF.

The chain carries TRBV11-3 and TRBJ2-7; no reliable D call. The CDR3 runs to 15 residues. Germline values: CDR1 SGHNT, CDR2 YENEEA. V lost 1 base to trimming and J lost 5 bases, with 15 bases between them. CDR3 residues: CASSLVLQRTNEQYF. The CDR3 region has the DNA TGTGCCAGCAGCTTAGTTCTCCAGCGTACGAACGAGCAGTACTTC.

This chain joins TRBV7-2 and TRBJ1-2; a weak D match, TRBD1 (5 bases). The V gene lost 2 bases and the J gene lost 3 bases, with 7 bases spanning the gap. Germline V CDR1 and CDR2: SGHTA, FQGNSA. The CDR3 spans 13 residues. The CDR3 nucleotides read TGTGCCAGCAGCTTAAAACAGGACTATGGCTACACCTTC. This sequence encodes CASSLKQDYGYTF.

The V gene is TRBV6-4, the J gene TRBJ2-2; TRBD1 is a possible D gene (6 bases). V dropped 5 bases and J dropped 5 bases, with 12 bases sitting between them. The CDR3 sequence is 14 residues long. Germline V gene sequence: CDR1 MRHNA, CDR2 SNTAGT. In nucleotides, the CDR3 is TGTGCCAGCAGTTTGGGGGCTGAGACCGGGGAGCTGTTTTTT. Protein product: CASSLGAETGELFF.

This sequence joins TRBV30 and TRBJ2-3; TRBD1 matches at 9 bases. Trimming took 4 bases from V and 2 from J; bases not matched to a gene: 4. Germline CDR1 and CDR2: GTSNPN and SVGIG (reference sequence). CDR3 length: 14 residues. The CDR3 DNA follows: TGTGCCTGGATGTACAGGGGGCCCACAGATACGCAGTATTTT. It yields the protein CAWMYRGPTDTQYF.

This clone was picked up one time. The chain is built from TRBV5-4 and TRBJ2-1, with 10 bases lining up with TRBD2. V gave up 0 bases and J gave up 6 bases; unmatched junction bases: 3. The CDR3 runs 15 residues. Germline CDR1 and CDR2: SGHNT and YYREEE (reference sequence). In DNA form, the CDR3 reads TGTGCCAGCAGCTTGGGGCTAGCGGGGGCCAATGAGCAGTTCTTC. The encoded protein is CASSLGLAGANEQFF.

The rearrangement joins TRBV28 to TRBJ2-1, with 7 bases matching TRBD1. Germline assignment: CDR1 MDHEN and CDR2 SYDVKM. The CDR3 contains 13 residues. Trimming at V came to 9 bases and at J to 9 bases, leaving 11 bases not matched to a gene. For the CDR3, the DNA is TGTGCCAGTAGACAGGGTGGTTCGAGTGAGCAGTTCTTC. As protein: CASRQGGSSEQFF.

This chain's CDR3 is CASSPESGANVLTF. The CDR3, as DNA: TGTGCCAGCAGCCCTGAGTCTGGGGCCAACGTCCTGACTTTC. The chain joins TRBV9 to TRBJ2-6; no clear D gene. The V gene lost 4 bases and the J gene lost 1 base, with 6 bases spanning the gap. Germline loops: CDR1 SGDLS, CDR2 YYNGEE. The CDR3 has 14 amino acids.